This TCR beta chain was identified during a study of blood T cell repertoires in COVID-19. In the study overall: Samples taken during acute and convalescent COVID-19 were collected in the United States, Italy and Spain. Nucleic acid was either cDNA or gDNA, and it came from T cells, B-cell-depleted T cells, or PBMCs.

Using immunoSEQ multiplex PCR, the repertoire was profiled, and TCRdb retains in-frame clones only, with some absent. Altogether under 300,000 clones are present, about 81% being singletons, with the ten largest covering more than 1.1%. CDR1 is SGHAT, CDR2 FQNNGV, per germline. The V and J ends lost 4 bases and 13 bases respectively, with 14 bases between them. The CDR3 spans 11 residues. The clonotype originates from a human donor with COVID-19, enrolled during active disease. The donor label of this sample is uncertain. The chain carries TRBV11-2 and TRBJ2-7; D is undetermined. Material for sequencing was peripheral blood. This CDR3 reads CASSSPVRSYF. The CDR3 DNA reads TGTGCCAGCAGCTCCCCGGTCCGGAGTTACTTC.